These 7 T cell receptor beta chains were sequenced from one sample in a study of post-analysis software for immune sequencing data. Study observations and caveats: TRBV5-6, TRBV5-1 and TRBV20-1 belonged to a set of a handful of TRBV segments that were more frequent in patients than controls.

For these receptors, no antigen is known. Unique-molecular-identifier-tagged TCR beta cDNA libraries were used. Each CDR3 protein gets one entry after TCRdb re-called the PCR reads with MiXCR. The sample has hundreds of thousands of distinct CDR3 sequences, approximately 30% seen once. What was sequenced was blood. The origin of the receptors is a girl between 10 and 17 years old with multiple sclerosis.

The chain combines TRBV14 with TRBJ1-6; a weak D match, TRBD1 (5 bases). Trimming removed 7 bases from V and 6 bases from J, with 16 bases in between. This CDR3 region has 15 residues. CDR1 and CDR2 (germline): SGHDN, FVKESK. Here the CDR3 reads CASTLGLGSNSPLHF. The CDR3 DNA reads TGTGCCAGCACCCTGGGGCTTGGATCTAATTCACCCCTCCACTTT.

The V gene is TRBV7-9, the J gene TRBJ1-4; tentatively, D is TRBD1 (6 bases). CDR1 is SEHNR and CDR2 is FQNEAQ in the germline V gene (reference sequence). The CDR3 consists of 16 residues. The V end was cut by 5 bases, the J end by 0 bases, with 13 bases between. The CDR3 sequence: CASSINRDATNEKLFF. Written as DNA, the CDR3 is TGTGCCAGCAGCATTAACAGGGATGCAACTAATGAAAAACTGTTTTTT.

The gene calls are TRBV7-2 and TRBJ2-6, with D possibly matching TRBD2 (5 bases). V was pared by 5 bases and J by 1 base, with 12 bases between. The CDR3 is 16 residues long. CDR1 and CDR2 (germline): SGHTA, FQGNSA. CDR3 in DNA: TGTGCCAGCAGCCGGGTAGGAGGATCTGGGGCCAACGTCCTGACTTTC. Amino acids: CASSRVGGSGANVLTF. The whole variable domain, filled in from reference TRBV7-2 and TRBJ2-6, reads GAGVSQSPSNKVTEKGKDVELRCDPISGHTALYWYRQSLGQGLEFLIYFQGNSAPDKSGLPSDRFSAERTGGSVSTLTIQRTQQEDSAVYLCASSRVGGSGANVLTFGAGSRLTVL.

This clonotype was picked up a small number of times. This chain links TRBV12-3 or TRBV12-4 with TRBJ1-4; 9 bases line up with TRBD1. This CDR3 has 15 amino acids. Trimming cost V 5 bases and J 7 bases; bases outside gene matches: 8. The CDR3 coding sequence is TGTGCCAGCAGTGGGAACAGGGGGCCGGCTGAAAAACTGTTTTTT. Protein sequence: CASSGNRGPAEKLFF.

CDR3 bases: TGCAGCGTTTCCCCGACAGGTAATGAGCAGTACTTC. Its protein product is CSVSPTGNEQYF. The gene calls are TRBV29-1 and TRBJ2-7, with D possibly TRBD1 on 6 matching bases. This CDR3 has 12 residues. V gave up 5 bases and J gave up 7 bases, with 15 bases separating them. Germline CDR1 and CDR2: SQVTM and ANQGSEA.

This chain joins TRBV3-1 and TRBJ2-4; 13 nucleotides align to TRBD2. The CDR3 runs to 16 residues. In germline, CDR1 is LGHDT, CDR2 YNNKEL (reference sequence). Trimming took 1 base from V and 13 from J; bases not matched to a gene: 10. The CDR3 here is CASSQGARTSGGEQYF. The CDR3 DNA reads as TGTGCCAGCAGCCAAGGTGCCAGGACTAGCGGGGGAGAGCAGTACTTC.

This chain uses TRBV5-5 with TRBJ2-7, with D hard to call. The CDR3 loop spans 14 amino acids. In germline, CDR1 is SGHKS, CDR2 YYEKEE (reference sequence). With 0 bases removed from V and 10 bases from J, the gap between germline ends came to 17 bases. This chain's CDR3 is CASSLEGSPEAQYF. In nucleotides, the CDR3 is TGTGCCAGCAGCTTGGAAGGCTCCCCAGAGGCCCAGTACTTC.